One T cell receptor beta chain is described in this entry. This sample was taken from a study of blood T cell repertoires in COVID-19. At the level of the study: Acute-phase and convalescent COVID-19 samples originated in the United States, Italy and Spain.

This table comes from immunoSEQ multiplex PCR, and its TCRdb copy is limited to in-frame clones, with some not included. Of fewer than 130,000 clones in the sample, 85% to 90% are singletons; the top ten hold about 32%. The length of the CDR3 is 12 residues. Germline V gives CDR1 LGHNA, CDR2 YNFKEQ. The V segment lost 4 bases and the J segment 5 bases; nucleotides outside the gene matches: 1. The TCR was taken from a woman of 80 years or more with acute or convalescent COVID-19. The chain employs TRBV4-2 and TRBJ1-2, with 7 positions matching TRBD1. Material for sequencing was peripheral blood. The CDR3 loop is CASSPTGYGYTF. The CDR3, as DNA: TGTGCCAGCAGCCCGACAGGGTATGGCTACACCTTC.